This T cell receptor beta chain was found in a study of read filtering for tumor transcriptome and immune sequencing. Overall study context: Patients were some 16 male and some 13 female, mean age 65.9 years, range roughly 45 to 85. RNA-seq yielded only about 75 to 1273 TCR reads, IR-seq about 3.5 to 10.27 million.

This clonotype was recorded at least ten times. Molecular barcoded adaptors covering alpha/delta and beta/gamma chains were used on around 370 ng RNA. Each CDR3 protein gets one entry after TCRdb re-called the reads with MiXCR. The sample consists of about 63,000 distinct CDR3 sequences, around 14% of them appearing once. V was shortened by 0 bases and J by 4 bases, with 22 bases between the two germline ends. The CDR3 has 18 amino acids. Germline V lookup: CDR1 SQVTM, CDR2 ANQGSEA. This clonotype was sampled from a donor at least 40 years old with multiple myeloma. The V gene is TRBV29-1, the J gene TRBJ2-1; a possible D gene is TRBD2 (7 bases). Input material: a population of CD138-negative cells sorted from bone marrow. CDR3: CSVEDEGTTGATYNEQFF. CDR3 in DNA: TGCAGCGTTGAAGATGAGGGGACTACGGGGGCTACTTACAATGAGCAGTTCTTC.